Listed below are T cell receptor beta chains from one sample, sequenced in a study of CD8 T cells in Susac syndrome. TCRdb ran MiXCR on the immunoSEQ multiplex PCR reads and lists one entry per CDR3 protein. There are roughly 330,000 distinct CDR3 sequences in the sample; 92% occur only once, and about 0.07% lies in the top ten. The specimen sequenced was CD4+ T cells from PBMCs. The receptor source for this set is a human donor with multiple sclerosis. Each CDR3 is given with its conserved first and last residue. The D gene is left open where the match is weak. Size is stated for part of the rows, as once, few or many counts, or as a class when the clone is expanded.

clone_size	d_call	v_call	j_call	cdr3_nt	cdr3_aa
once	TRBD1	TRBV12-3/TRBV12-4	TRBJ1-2	TGTGCCAGCAGTCGTTGGACAGGGGGGTATGGCTACACCTTC	CASSRWTGGYGYTF
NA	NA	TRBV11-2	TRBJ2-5	TGTGCCAGCAGCCACAGCGGGCCCCAAGAGACCCAGTACTTC	CASSHSGPQETQYF
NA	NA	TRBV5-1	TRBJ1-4	TGCGCCAGCAGCTGGGGGGAAGGGGCCGAAAAACTGTTTTTT	CASSWGEGAEKLFF
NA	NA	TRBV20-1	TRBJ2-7	TGCAGTGCTACTAACTTCCACACAGGCTCCTACGAGCAGTACTTC	CSATNFHTGSYEQYF
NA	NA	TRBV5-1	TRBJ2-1	TGCGCCAGCAGCTTGGCCCGCCGGGAGCAGTTCTTC	CASSLARREQFF
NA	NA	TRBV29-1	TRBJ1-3	TGCAGCGTTATACAGCTATCTGGAAACACCATATATTTT	CSVIQLSGNTIYF
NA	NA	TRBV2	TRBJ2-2	TGTGCCAGCAGCCGACATCCCGGGGAGCTGTTTTTT	CASSRHPGELFF
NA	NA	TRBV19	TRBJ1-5	TGTGCCAGTAGTCCAGGACAGTCCAATCAGCCCCAGCATTTT	CASSPGQSNQPQHF
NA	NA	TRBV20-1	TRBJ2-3	TGCAGTGCTAGTTCCGGGCCGGAGGGACCAGATACGCAGTATTTT	CSASSGPEGPDTQYF
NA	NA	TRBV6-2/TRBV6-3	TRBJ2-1	TGTGCCAGCAGAGCCCCGGCCCGGGATGAGCAGTTCTTC	CASRAPARDEQFF
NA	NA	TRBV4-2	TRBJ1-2	TGTGCCAGCAGCCAAGGGGTTGACTATGGCTACACCTTC	CASSQGVDYGYTF
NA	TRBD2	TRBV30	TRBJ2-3	TGTGCCTGGAGTGTACTGCGGGGGGTAGGGGATACGCAGTATTTT	CAWSVLRGVGDTQYF
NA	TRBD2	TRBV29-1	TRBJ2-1	TGCAGCGTTGCCGCGACTAGCGGGGCCTACAATGAGCAGTTCTTC	CSVAATSGAYNEQFF
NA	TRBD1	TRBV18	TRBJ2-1	TGTGCCAGCTCAACCACCTTGTTGACAGGGCGTAATGAGCAGTTCTTC	CASSTTLLTGRNEQFF
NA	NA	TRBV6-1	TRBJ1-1	TGTGCCAGCAGTGAGGTCTGGCGGAACACTGAAGCTTTCTTT	CASSEVWRNTEAFF
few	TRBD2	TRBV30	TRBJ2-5	TGTGCCTACAAGCGGGGGGGCCAAGAGACCCAGTACTTC	CAYKRGGQETQYF
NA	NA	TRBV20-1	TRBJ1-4	TGCAGTGCTAGAGATCTCAGGGGAACTAATGAAAAACTGTTTTTT	CSARDLRGTNEKLFF
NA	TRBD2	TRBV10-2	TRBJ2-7	TGCGCCAGCAGAAGACTAGCGGGATCCTACGAGCAGTACTTC	CASRRLAGSYEQYF
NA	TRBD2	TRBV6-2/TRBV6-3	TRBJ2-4	TGTGCCAGCAGTTACACGGGGGGATCCAAAAACATTCAGTACTTC	CASSYTGGSKNIQYF
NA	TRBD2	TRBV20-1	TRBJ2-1	TGCAGTGCCCAGTGGGCGGGAGGGGTGAATGAGCAGTTCTTC	CSAQWAGGVNEQFF
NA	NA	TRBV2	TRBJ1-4	TGTGCCAGCTCCTCCCAGGGAAAGGCTAATGAAAAACTGTTTTTT	CASSSQGKANEKLFF
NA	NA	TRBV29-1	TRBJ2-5	TGCAGCGTTGGATCTGGGGAGGAGACCCAGTACTTC	CSVGSGEETQYF
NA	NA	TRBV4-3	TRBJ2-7	TGCGCCAGCAGCCAACAAGCAGCGGCCCGGGTGGAGCAGTACTTC	CASSQQAAARVEQYF
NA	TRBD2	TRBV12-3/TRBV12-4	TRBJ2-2	TGTGCCAGCATCTACAGGACTAGCGGAAACACCGGGGAGCTGTTTTTT	CASIYRTSGNTGELFF
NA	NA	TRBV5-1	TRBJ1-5	TGCGCCAGCAGCTTGGCTGACAGTAGCAATCAGCCCCAGCATTTT	CASSLADSSNQPQHF
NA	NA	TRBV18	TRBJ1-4	TGTGCCAGCTCACCACAGGGACCCTCGGATGAAAAACTGTTTTTT	CASSPQGPSDEKLFF
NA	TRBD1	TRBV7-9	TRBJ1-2	TGTGCCAGCAGCTCGACAGGGGACTATGGCTACACCTTC	CASSSTGDYGYTF
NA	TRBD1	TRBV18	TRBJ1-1	TGTGCCAGCGGACACGCAGGGGGCACTGAAGCTTTCTTT	CASGHAGGTEAFF
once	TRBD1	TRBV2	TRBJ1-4	TGTGCCAGCAGTGAAAGAATAGGGGCAGGGGGTTTGACAACTAATGAAAAACTGTTTTTT	CASSERIGAGGLTTNEKLFF
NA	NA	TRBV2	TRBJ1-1	TGTGCCAGCAGTGAAGGAGCGGAGAACACTGAAGCTTTCTTT	CASSEGAENTEAFF
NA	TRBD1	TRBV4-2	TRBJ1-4	TGTGCCAGCAGCCAAGATAAAGGGGGCGGACCCAATGAAAAACTGTTTTTT	CASSQDKGGGPNEKLFF
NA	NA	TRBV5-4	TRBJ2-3	TGTGCCAGCAGCCCCGGAGGGACAGATACGCAGTATTTT	CASSPGGTDTQYF
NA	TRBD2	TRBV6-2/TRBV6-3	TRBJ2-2	TGTGCCAGCAGAACTAGCGGGAGGTCCGGGGAGCTGTTTTTT	CASRTSGRSGELFF
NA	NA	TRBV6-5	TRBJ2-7	TGTGCCAGCAGTTATTCCGACGGAGACGAGCAGTACTTC	CASSYSDGDEQYF
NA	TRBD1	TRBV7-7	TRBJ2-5	TGTGCTAGCAGCGCGACAGGGGACCAAGAGACCCAGTACTTC	CASSATGDQETQYF
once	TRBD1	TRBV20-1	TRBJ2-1	TGCAGTGCTAGACGGACAGGGGGCTACAATGAGCAGTTCTTC	CSARRTGGYNEQFF
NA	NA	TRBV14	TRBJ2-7	TGTGCCAGCAGCCTTCTAGACCAGGACGGCGACGAGCAGTACTTC	CASSLLDQDGDEQYF
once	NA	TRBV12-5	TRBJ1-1	TGTGCTAGTGAGGGACTCTCCCCCCGCCCTATGAACACTGAAGCTTTCTTT	CASEGLSPRPMNTEAFF
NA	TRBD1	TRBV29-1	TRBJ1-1	TGCAGCGCAGGAGACAGGGCCGCTTTCTTT	CSAGDRAAFF
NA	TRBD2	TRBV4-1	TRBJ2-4	TGCGCCAGCAGCCAAGGGGTAGCGGGAGGCCGGGGCAAAAACATTCAGTACTTC	CASSQGVAGGRGKNIQYF
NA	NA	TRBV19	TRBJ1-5	TGTGCCAGTAGTATAGGAACGGGTCGGGGTCAGCCCCAGCATTTT	CASSIGTGRGQPQHF
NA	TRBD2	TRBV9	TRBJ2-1	TGTGCCAGCAGCGTAGTAGCGGGGGGATACAATGAGCAGTTCTTC	CASSVVAGGYNEQFF
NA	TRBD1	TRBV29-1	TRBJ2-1	TGCAGCGTAGGGGTAAAGACAGGGCGCAATGAGCAGTTCTTC	CSVGVKTGRNEQFF
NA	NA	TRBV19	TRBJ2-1	TGTGCCAGTAGCCCCAGGGGGGTCCCCCCCCACAATGAGCAGTTCTTC	CASSPRGVPPHNEQFF
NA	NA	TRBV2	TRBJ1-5	TGTGCCAGCAGTCCAGGGGATTTGGGTCAGCCCCAGCATTTT	CASSPGDLGQPQHF
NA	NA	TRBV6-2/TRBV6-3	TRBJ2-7	TGTGCCAGCAGCCCTAGTAGGGCATACGAGCAGTACTTC	CASSPSRAYEQYF
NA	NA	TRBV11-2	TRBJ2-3	TGTGCCAGCAGCTTATATGGGGATACGCAGTATTTT	CASSLYGDTQYF
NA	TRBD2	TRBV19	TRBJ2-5	TGTGCCAGTAGTATTGGTCTAGCGGGGGGTCAAGAGACCCAGTACTTC	CASSIGLAGGQETQYF
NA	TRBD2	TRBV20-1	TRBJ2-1	TGCAGTGCTAGGATTCCTAGCGGGAGTAATGAGCAGTTCTTC	CSARIPSGSNEQFF
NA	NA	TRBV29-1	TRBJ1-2	TGCAGCGTTGAAACGCGGGTATCCACCTATGGCTACACCTTC	CSVETRVSTYGYTF
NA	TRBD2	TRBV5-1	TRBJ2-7	TGCGCCAGCAGGATCGACGCAAGACTAGCGGGAAGAAACGAGCAGTACTTC	CASRIDARLAGRNEQYF
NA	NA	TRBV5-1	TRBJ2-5	TGCGCCAGCAGCTTAATGACATTCCAAGAGACCCAGTACTTC	CASSLMTFQETQYF
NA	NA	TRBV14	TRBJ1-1	TGTGCCAGCAGCCAATCTAAGGGCACTGAAGCTTTCTTT	CASSQSKGTEAFF
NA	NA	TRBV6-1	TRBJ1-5	TGTGCCAGCCCAGCGCCGGGGCCCAATCAGCCCCAGCATTTT	CASPAPGPNQPQHF
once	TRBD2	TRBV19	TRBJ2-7	TGTGCCAGTACACCCGGAGCGGGATACGAGCAGGACTTC	CASTPGAGYEQDF